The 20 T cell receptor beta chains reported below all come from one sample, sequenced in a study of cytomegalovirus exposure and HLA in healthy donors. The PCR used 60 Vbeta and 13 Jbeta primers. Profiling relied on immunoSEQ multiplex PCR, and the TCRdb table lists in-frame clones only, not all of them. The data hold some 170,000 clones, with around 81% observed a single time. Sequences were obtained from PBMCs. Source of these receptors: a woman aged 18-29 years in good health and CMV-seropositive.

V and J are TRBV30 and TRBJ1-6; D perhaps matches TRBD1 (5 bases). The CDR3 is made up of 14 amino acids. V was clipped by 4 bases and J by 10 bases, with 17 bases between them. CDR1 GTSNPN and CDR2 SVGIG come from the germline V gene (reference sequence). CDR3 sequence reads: CAWTMFRENSPLHF. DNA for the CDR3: TGTGCCTGGACGATGTTCAGGGAAAACTCACCCCTCCACTTT.

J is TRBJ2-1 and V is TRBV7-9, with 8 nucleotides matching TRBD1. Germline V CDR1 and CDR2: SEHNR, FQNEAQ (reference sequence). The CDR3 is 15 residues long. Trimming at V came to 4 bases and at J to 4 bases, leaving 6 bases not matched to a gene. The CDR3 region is CASSSPGGRYNEQFF. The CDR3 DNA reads TGTGCCAGCAGCTCCCCAGGGGGCCGATACAATGAGCAGTTCTTC.

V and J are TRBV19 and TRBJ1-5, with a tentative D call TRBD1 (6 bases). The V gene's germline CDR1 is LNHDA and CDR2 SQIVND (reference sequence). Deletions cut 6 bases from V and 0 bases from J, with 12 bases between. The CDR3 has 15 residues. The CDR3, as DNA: TGTGCCAGTAGCCGGACAGCCTATAGCAATCAGCCCCAGCATTTT. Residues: CASSRTAYSNQPQHF.

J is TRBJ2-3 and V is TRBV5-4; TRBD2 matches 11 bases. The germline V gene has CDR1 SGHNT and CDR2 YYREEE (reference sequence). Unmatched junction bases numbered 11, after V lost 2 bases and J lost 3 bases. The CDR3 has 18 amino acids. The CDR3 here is CASSLSLAGGPRTDTQYF. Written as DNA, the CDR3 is TGTGCCAGCAGCTTAAGCTTAGCGGGGGGGCCACGGACAGATACGCAGTATTTT.

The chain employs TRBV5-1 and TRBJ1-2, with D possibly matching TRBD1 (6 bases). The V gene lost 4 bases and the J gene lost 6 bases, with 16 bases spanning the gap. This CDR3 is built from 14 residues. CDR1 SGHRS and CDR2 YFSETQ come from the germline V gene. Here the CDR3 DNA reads TGCGCCAGCAGCCTCGACAGGATCTCGGATGGCTACACCTTC. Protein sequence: CASSLDRISDGYTF.

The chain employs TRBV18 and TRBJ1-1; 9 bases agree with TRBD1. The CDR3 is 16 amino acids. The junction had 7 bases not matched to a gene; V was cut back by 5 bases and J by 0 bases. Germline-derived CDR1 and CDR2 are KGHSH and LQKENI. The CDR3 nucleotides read TGTGCCAGCTCAGCGACAGGGGGTCCCATGAACACTGAAGCTTTCTTT. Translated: CASSATGGPMNTEAFF.

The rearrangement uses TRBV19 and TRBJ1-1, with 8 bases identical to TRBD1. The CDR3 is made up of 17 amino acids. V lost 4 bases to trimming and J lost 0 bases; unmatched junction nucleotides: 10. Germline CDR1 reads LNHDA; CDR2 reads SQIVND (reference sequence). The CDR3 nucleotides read TGTGCCAGTAGTACCCGGGCGGGCAGGGGGCTGAACACTGAAGCTTTCTTT. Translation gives CASSTRAGRGLNTEAFF.

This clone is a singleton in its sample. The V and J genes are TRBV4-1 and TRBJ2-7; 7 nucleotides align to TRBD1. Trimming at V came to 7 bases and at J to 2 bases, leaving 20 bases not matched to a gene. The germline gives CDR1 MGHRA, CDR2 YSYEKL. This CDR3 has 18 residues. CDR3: CASTVKKKPGQPTYEQYF. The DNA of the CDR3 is TGCGCCAGCACCGTAAAGAAGAAACCGGGACAGCCAACCTACGAGCAGTACTTC.

CDR3 sequence (DNA): TGTGCCAGCAGCCCAACCGGGACTAGCGGGGGGGCCTACGAGCAGTACTTC. This translates into CASSPTGTSGGAYEQYF. The V gene is TRBV5-6, the J gene TRBJ2-7; TRBD2 matches at 16 bases. The length of the CDR3 is 17 residues. The V and J ends lost 4 bases and 2 bases, in that order; junction bases with no gene match: 6. Germline CDR1 reads SGHDT; CDR2 reads YYEEEE.

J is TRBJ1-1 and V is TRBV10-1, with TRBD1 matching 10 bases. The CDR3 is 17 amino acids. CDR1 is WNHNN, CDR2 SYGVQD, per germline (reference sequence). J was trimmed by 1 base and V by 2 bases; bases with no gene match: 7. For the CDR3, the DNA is TGCGCCAGCAGTGAGGGACCGGGACAGGGGAAGAACACTGAAGCTTTCTTT. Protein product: CASSEGPGQGKNTEAFF.

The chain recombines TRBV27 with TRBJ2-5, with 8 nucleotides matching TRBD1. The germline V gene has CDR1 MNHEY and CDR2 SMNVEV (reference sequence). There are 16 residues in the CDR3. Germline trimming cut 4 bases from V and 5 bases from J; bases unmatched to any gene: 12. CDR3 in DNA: TGTGCCAGCAGTTCGCCCGGGACAGGCACCGGGGAGACCCAGTACTTC. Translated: CASSSPGTGTGETQYF.

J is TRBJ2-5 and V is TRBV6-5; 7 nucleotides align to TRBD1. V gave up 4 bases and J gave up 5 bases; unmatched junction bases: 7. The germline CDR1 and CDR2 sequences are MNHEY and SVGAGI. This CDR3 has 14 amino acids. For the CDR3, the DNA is TGTGCCAGCAGTTCTGAGACAGGGCGGGAGACCCAGTACTTC. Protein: CASSSETGRETQYF.

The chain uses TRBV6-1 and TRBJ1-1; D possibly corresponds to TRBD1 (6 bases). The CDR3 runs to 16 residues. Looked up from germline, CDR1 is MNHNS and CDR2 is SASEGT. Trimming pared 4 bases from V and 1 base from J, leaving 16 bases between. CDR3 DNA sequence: TGTGCCAGCAGTGGGTTTAGGACAGTCTCGAACACTGAAGCTTTCTTT. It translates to CASSGFRTVSNTEAFF.

The CDR3 coding sequence is TGTGCCAGCAGCTTTAAGCGGACCAATGAGCAGTTCTTC. It is translated as CASSFKRTNEQFF. The chain recombines TRBV7-7 with TRBJ2-1; D might be TRBD2 (5 bases). V was pared by 3 bases and J by 6 bases, with 9 bases between. The CDR3 runs to 13 residues. Germline loops: CDR1 SSHAT, CDR2 FNYEAQ (reference sequence).

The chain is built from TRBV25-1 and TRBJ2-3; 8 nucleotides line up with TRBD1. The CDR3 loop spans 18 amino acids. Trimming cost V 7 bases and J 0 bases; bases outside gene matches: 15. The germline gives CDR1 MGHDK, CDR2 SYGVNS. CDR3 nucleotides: TGTGCCAGCAATGGGGGGTTCGGACAGGGCCATAGCACAGATACGCAGTATTTT. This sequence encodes CASNGGFGQGHSTDTQYF.

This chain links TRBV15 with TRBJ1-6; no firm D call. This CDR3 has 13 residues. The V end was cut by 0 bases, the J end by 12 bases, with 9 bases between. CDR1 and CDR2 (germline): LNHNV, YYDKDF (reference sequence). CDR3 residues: CATSRDPGIPLHF. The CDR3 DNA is TGTGCCACCAGCAGAGATCCGGGAATACCCCTCCACTTT.

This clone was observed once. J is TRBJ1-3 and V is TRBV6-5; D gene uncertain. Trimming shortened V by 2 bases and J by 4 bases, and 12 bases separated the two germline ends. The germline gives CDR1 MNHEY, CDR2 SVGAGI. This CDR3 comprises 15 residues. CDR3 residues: CASSYGGSLGNTIYF. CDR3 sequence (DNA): TGTGCCAGCAGTTACGGCGGGAGTCTCGGAAACACCATATATTTT.

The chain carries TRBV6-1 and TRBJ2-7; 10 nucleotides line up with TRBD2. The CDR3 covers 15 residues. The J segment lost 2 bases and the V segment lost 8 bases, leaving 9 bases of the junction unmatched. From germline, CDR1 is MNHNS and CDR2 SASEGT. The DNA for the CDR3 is TGTGCCAGCTCGAATAGCGGGGGGAAGACCTACGAGCAGTACTTC. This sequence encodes CASSNSGGKTYEQYF.

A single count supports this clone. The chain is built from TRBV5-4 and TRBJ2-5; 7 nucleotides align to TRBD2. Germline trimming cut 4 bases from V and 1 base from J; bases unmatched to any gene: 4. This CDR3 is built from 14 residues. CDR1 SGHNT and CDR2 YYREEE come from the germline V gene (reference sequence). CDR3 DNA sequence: TGTGCCAGCAGCCTTTCGGGGGGCCAAGAGACCCAGTACTTC. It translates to CASSLSGGQETQYF.

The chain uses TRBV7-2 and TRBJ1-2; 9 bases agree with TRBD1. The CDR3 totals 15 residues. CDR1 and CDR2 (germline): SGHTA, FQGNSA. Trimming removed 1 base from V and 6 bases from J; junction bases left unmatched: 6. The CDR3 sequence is CASSLGWTGEDGYTF. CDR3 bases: TGTGCCAGCAGCTTAGGTTGGACAGGGGAAGATGGCTACACCTTC.